The clone carrying this T cell receptor (beta chain) was picked up one time. The CDR3 loop spans 14 amino acids. CDR1 and CDR2 (germline): SGHTA, FQGNSA. The trim removed 3 bases at V and 4 bases at J, leaving 5 bases unmatched. The data originate from a study of blood T cell repertoires in COVID-19. Looking at the study overall: Donors in the United States, Italy and Spain gave samples during acute or convalescent COVID-19.

Original data processing: Amplification of reference gene primers provided the estimated nucleated cell counts. Sequencing used immunoSEQ multiplex PCR; TCRdb keeps in-frame clones, though not all of them. V and J calls and clone size are those listed in that table; D and trimming were worked out from the DNA. The data hold 250,000 to 350,000 clones, with around 86% observed a single time. The sequenced sample consisted of peripheral blood. This TCR came from a woman aged 30 to 39 who had recovered from COVID-19. This chain joins TRBV7-2 and TRBJ2-5, with 7 bases that match TRBD2. The CDR3 DNA follows: TGTGCCAGCAGCTTTGGCGGGAGTGGAGAGACCCAGTACTTC. It is translated as CASSFGGSGETQYF.